This TCR beta chain is drawn from a study of response to subunit inactivated influenza vaccine. General study points: Seasonal influenza vaccination, on each occasion, was suggested by the authors to recruit few new T cells.

In the case of this clonotype: As yet, its antigen is unknown.

V lost 4 bases and J lost 9; bases outside the gene matches: 7. The CDR3 has 13 amino acids. CDR1 and CDR2 from the germline V gene are SGHRS and YFSETQ. TCRdb re-analysed the RT-PCR reads in MiXCR, keeping a single row per CDR3 protein. The table lists approximately 500,000 distinct CDR3 sequences, over 10% of them singletons. Sequences were derived from PBMCs from blood, sampled roughly 48 days after vaccination. The sequence was obtained from a man in his forties or fifties who received an inactivated influenza vaccine. The chain combines TRBV5-1 with TRBJ2-1; 7 bases are shared with TRBD1. CDR3 nucleotide sequence: TGCGCCAGCAGCGCTTACAGGGGTGGTGAGCAGTTCTTC. Translated: CASSAYRGGEQFF. Drawing the rest from reference TRBV5-1 and TRBJ2-1, the complete variable domain is KAGVTQTPRYLIKTRGQQVTLSCSPISGHRSVSWYQQTPGQGLQFLFEYFSETQRNKGNFPGRFSGRQFSNSRSEMNVSTLELGDSALYLCASSAYRGGEQFFGPGTRLTVL.